A selection of T cell receptor beta chains follows, all from one sample in a study of T cells of healthy individuals. Via MiXCR, TCRdb re-called the 5' RACE reads, giving one row per CDR3 protein. The sample has tens of thousands of distinct CDR3 sequences; approximately 14% are singletons. Receptor source: a human donor in good health. CDR3s include the opening cysteine and the closing phenylalanine or tryptophan. The D gene is left open where the match is weak. Size is stated for part of the rows, as once, few or many counts, or as a class when the clone is expanded.

D gene: .
clone size: few
V gene: TRBV6-5
J gene: TRBJ2-7
CDR3 protein: CASSVAGYSYEQYF
CDR3 DNA: TGTGCCAGCAGTGTTGCGGGGTACTCCTACGAGCAGTACTTC

D gene: TRBD1
clone size: .
V gene: TRBV5-1
J gene: TRBJ1-1
CDR3 protein: CASSLGQGLGTEAFF
CDR3 DNA: TGCGCCAGCAGCCTCGGACAGGGATTGGGCACTGAAGCTTTCTTT

D gene: .
clone size: few
V gene: TRBV20-1
J gene: TRBJ2-1
CDR3 protein: CSARDARATIYNEQFF
CDR3 DNA: TGCAGTGCTAGAGACGCCAGGGCTACCATCTACAATGAGCAGTTCTTC

D gene: .
clone size: .
V gene: TRBV19
J gene: TRBJ2-3
CDR3 protein: CASIPTRGGPDTQYF
CDR3 DNA: TGTGCCAGTATCCCCACTAGGGGCGGTCCCGATACGCAGTATTTT

D gene: TRBD2
clone size: few
V gene: TRBV6-2/TRBV6-3
J gene: TRBJ2-7
CDR3 protein: CASSYPVAGYDEQYF
CDR3 DNA: TGTGCCAGCAGTTACCCTGTAGCGGGATACGACGAGCAGTACTTC

D gene: .
clone size: .
V gene: TRBV7-2
J gene: TRBJ1-5
CDR3 protein: CASSLGTPGYQPQHF
CDR3 DNA: TGTGCCAGCAGCTTAGGAACGCCAGGGTATCAGCCCCAGCATTTT

D gene: .
clone size: few
V gene: TRBV29-1
J gene: TRBJ2-3
CDR3 protein: CSVEGAPSGTDTQYF
CDR3 DNA: TGCAGCGTTGAAGGGGCCCCTTCAGGGACAGATACGCAGTATTTT

D gene: .
clone size: .
V gene: TRBV2
J gene: TRBJ1-5
CDR3 protein: CASSEEQGPQPQHF
CDR3 DNA: TGTGCCAGCAGTGAAGAACAGGGTCCTCAGCCCCAGCATTTT

D gene: .
clone size: many
V gene: TRBV24-1
J gene: TRBJ2-1
CDR3 protein: CATSDLQDIRF
CDR3 DNA: TGTGCCACCAGTGATTTGCAAGATATCCGCTTC

D gene: .
clone size: .
V gene: TRBV5-1
J gene: TRBJ2-7
CDR3 protein: CASSLGPSGGYEQYF
CDR3 DNA: TGCGCCAGCAGCTTGGGGCCTTCCGGAGGCTACGAGCAGTACTTC

D gene: TRBD2
clone size: many
V gene: TRBV20-1
J gene: TRBJ2-3
CDR3 protein: CSATLAGGTDTQYF
CDR3 DNA: TGCAGTGCAACACTAGCGGGAGGCACAGATACGCAGTATTTT

D gene: TRBD2
clone size: once
V gene: TRBV6-1
J gene: TRBJ2-4
CDR3 protein: CASNIRTSGNIQYF
CDR3 DNA: TGTGCCAGCAATATTCGGACTAGCGGGAACATTCAGTACTTC

D gene: .
clone size: .
V gene: TRBV3-1
J gene: TRBJ1-2
CDR3 protein: CASSQVTGNYGYTF
CDR3 DNA: TGTGCCAGCAGCCAAGTAACAGGGAACTATGGCTACACCTTC

D gene: .
clone size: .
V gene: TRBV9
J gene: TRBJ2-2
CDR3 protein: CASTVGGVETGELFF
CDR3 DNA: TGTGCCAGCACCGTTGGCGGGGTGGAGACCGGGGAGCTGTTTTTT

D gene: .
clone size: .
V gene: TRBV18
J gene: TRBJ2-7
CDR3 protein: CASSPKNAGSIEQYF
CDR3 DNA: TGTGCCAGCTCACCAAAAAACGCAGGGTCCATCGAGCAGTACTTC

D gene: .
clone size: many
V gene: TRBV2
J gene: TRBJ2-3
CDR3 protein: CASSEREGTDTQYF
CDR3 DNA: TGTGCCAGCAGTGAAAGGGAGGGCACAGATACGCAGTATTTT

D gene: TRBD2
clone size: few
V gene: TRBV20-1
J gene: TRBJ2-3
CDR3 protein: CSARGGLATFTDTQYF
CDR3 DNA: TGCAGTGCTAGAGGGGGACTAGCGACATTCACAGATACGCAGTATTTT

D gene: TRBD1
clone size: .
V gene: TRBV5-1
J gene: TRBJ2-3
CDR3 protein: CAVRGQGNTDTQYF
CDR3 DNA: TGCGCCGTCCGCGGACAGGGGAACACAGATACGCAGTATTTT

D gene: .
clone size: many
V gene: TRBV7-9
J gene: TRBJ2-7
CDR3 protein: CASSLASRQGREYF
CDR3 DNA: TGTGCCAGCAGCTTAGCCTCTCGACAGGGGAGGGAGTACTTC

D gene: TRBD2
clone size: many
V gene: TRBV20-1
J gene: TRBJ2-3
CDR3 protein: CSASSPRGGPDTQYF
CDR3 DNA: TGCAGTGCTAGTTCTCCGCGGGGGGGCCCAGATACGCAGTATTTT

D gene: TRBD2
clone size: .
V gene: TRBV5-1
J gene: TRBJ2-3
CDR3 protein: CASSLDRAGRTDTQYF
CDR3 DNA: TGCGCCAGCAGCTTGGACAGAGCGGGGCGCACAGATACGCAGTATTTT

D gene: TRBD2
clone size: few
V gene: TRBV4-1
J gene: TRBJ2-3
CDR3 protein: CASSQMTSGDLFSTDTQYF
CDR3 DNA: TGCGCCAGCAGCCAGATGACTAGCGGGGACCTTTTTAGCACAGATACGCAGTATTTT

D gene: TRBD2
clone size: few
V gene: TRBV20-1
J gene: TRBJ2-7
CDR3 protein: CSARERTSGDSYEQYF
CDR3 DNA: TGCAGTGCTAGGGAACGAACTAGCGGGGACTCCTACGAGCAGTACTTC

D gene: .
clone size: many
V gene: TRBV5-1
J gene: TRBJ1-1
CDR3 protein: CASSFKGDTEAFF
CDR3 DNA: TGCGCCAGCAGCTTTAAGGGGGACACTGAAGCTTTCTTT

D gene: .
clone size: many
V gene: TRBV7-8
J gene: TRBJ2-1
CDR3 protein: CASTLRTVLSSYNEQFF
CDR3 DNA: TGTGCCAGCACGTTGCGGACTGTCCTTAGCTCCTACAATGAGCAGTTCTTC

D gene: .
clone size: few
V gene: TRBV15
J gene: TRBJ2-1
CDR3 protein: CATSREWLPGEQFF
CDR3 DNA: TGTGCCACCAGCAGAGAATGGCTGCCGGGTGAGCAGTTCTTC

D gene: TRBD2
clone size: many
V gene: TRBV20-1
J gene: TRBJ2-5
CDR3 protein: CSAREGLAGAQETQYF
CDR3 DNA: TGCAGTGCTAGAGAAGGCCTAGCGGGGGCTCAAGAGACCCAGTACTTC

D gene: .
clone size: many
V gene: TRBV6-6
J gene: TRBJ1-5
CDR3 protein: CASSYGTFGSQPQHF
CDR3 DNA: TGTGCCAGCAGTTACGGGACTTTCGGGTCTCAGCCCCAGCATTTT

D gene: .
clone size: .
V gene: TRBV28
J gene: TRBJ2-5
CDR3 protein: CAGGGKGETQYF
CDR3 DNA: TGTGCCGGAGGAGGAAAGGGAGAGACCCAGTACTTC

D gene: TRBD1
clone size: many
V gene: TRBV20-1
J gene: TRBJ1-2
CDR3 protein: CSARDSGGARIIYGYTF
CDR3 DNA: TGCAGTGCTAGAGATTCAGGGGGAGCGAGGATTATCTATGGCTACACCTTC

D gene: TRBD1
clone size: few
V gene: TRBV28
J gene: TRBJ1-5
CDR3 protein: CASSLLGQGDQPQHF
CDR3 DNA: TGTGCCAGCAGTTTATTGGGACAGGGGGATCAGCCCCAGCATTTT

D gene: .
clone size: few
V gene: TRBV4-2
J gene: TRBJ1-2
CDR3 protein: CASSRSRDKNYGYTF
CDR3 DNA: TGTGCCAGCAGCCGGTCCCGGGACAAGAACTATGGCTACACCTTC

D gene: .
clone size: .
V gene: TRBV29-1
J gene: TRBJ1-1
CDR3 protein: CSVAWAEAFF
CDR3 DNA: TGCAGCGTGGCTTGGGCTGAAGCTTTCTTT

D gene: .
clone size: .
V gene: TRBV29-1
J gene: TRBJ1-1
CDR3 protein: CSVDRAGNTEAFF
CDR3 DNA: TGCAGCGTTGACCGTGCGGGGAACACTGAAGCTTTCTTT

D gene: .
clone size: .
V gene: TRBV7-9
J gene: TRBJ1-1
CDR3 protein: CASSLDDRTAFF
CDR3 DNA: TGTGCCAGCAGCTTAGATGACAGGACAGCTTTCTTT

D gene: .
clone size: .
V gene: TRBV5-1
J gene: TRBJ2-6
CDR3 protein: CASSIPGDSGANVLTF
CDR3 DNA: TGCGCCAGCAGCATCCCCGGAGACTCTGGGGCCAACGTCCTGACTTTC

D gene: .
clone size: .
V gene: TRBV7-9
J gene: TRBJ1-6
CDR3 protein: CASSGNNSPLHF
CDR3 DNA: TGTGCCAGCAGCGGGAATAATTCACCCCTCCACTTT

D gene: TRBD2
clone size: many
V gene: TRBV14
J gene: TRBJ2-5
CDR3 protein: CASSQGRLAGGETQYF
CDR3 DNA: TGTGCCAGCAGCCAAGGAAGACTAGCGGGAGGTGAGACCCAGTACTTC

D gene: TRBD2
clone size: .
V gene: TRBV5-1
J gene: TRBJ2-3
CDR3 protein: CASSPRLAGWPDTQYF
CDR3 DNA: TGCGCCAGCAGCCCTCGGCTAGCGGGGTGGCCCGATACGCAGTATTTT

D gene: .
clone size: few
V gene: TRBV24-1
J gene: TRBJ2-3
CDR3 protein: CATSDPHESYDSTDTQYF
CDR3 DNA: TGTGCCACCAGTGATCCCCACGAGAGTTACGACTCCACAGATACGCAGTATTTT

D gene: .
clone size: few
V gene: TRBV7-8
J gene: TRBJ2-5
CDR3 protein: CASSLTEETQYF
CDR3 DNA: TGTGCCAGCAGCTTGACGGAAGAGACCCAGTACTTC

D gene: TRBD2
clone size: .
V gene: TRBV7-2
J gene: TRBJ2-7
CDR3 protein: CASFSGLAGHEQYF
CDR3 DNA: TGTGCCAGCTTTTCCGGACTAGCGGGCCACGAGCAGTACTTC

D gene: .
clone size: many
V gene: TRBV5-1
J gene: TRBJ2-7
CDR3 protein: CASSSGDEVSYEQYF
CDR3 DNA: TGCGCCAGCAGCTCGGGGGACGAAGTGAGCTACGAGCAGTACTTC

D gene: .
clone size: .
V gene: TRBV19
J gene: TRBJ2-3
CDR3 protein: CASTGSSTSTDTQYF
CDR3 DNA: TGTGCCAGTACCGGGAGTTCTACTAGCACAGATACGCAGTATTTT

D gene: TRBD2
clone size: .
V gene: TRBV7-2
J gene: TRBJ2-7
CDR3 protein: CASSLGFAGAYEQYF
CDR3 DNA: TGTGCCAGCAGCTTAGGTTTTGCGGGGGCCTACGAGCAGTACTTC

D gene: .
clone size: .
V gene: TRBV7-3
J gene: TRBJ2-6
CDR3 protein: CASSARSSGANVLTF
CDR3 DNA: TGTGCCAGCAGCGCCCGCAGCTCTGGGGCCAACGTCCTGACTTTC

D gene: TRBD2
clone size: many
V gene: TRBV7-9
J gene: TRBJ2-1
CDR3 protein: CASSLGGSGQFF
CDR3 DNA: TGTGCCAGCAGCTTAGGCGGGAGTGGGCAGTTCTTC

D gene: TRBD1
clone size: few
V gene: TRBV10-3
J gene: TRBJ1-1
CDR3 protein: CAISARGQGATEAFF
CDR3 DNA: TGTGCCATCAGTGCTCGGGGACAGGGGGCGACTGAAGCTTTCTTT